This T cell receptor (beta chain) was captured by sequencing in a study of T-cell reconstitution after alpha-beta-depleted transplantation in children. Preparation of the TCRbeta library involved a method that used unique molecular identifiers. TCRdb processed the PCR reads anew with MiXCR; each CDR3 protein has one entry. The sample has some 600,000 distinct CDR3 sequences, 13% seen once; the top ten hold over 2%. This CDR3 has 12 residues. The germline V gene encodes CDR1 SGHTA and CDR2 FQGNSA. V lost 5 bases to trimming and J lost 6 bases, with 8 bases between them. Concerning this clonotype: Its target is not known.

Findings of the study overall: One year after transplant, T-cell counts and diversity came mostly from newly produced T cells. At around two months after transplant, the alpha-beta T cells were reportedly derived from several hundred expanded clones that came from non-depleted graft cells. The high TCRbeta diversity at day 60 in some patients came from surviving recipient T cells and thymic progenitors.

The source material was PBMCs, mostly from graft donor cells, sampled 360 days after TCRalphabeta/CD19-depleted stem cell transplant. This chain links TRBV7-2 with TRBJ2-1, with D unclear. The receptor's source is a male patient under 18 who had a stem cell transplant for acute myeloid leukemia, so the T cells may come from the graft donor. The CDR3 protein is CASSRVTNEQFF. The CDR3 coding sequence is TGTGCCAGCAGCCGGGTTACCAATGAGCAGTTCTTC.